Listed here is a single T cell receptor beta chain. This sample is drawn from a study of T cell responses to AZD1222 COVID-19 vaccine. Libraries were prepared by immunoSEQ multiplex PCR; TCRdb keeps only in-frame clonotypes and omits some of them. The sample contains 150,000 to 180,000 clones, 90% to 95% of which appear only once. The CDR3 is 18 residues long. Looked up from germline, CDR1 is KGHSH and CDR2 is LQKENI. V shed 3 bases, J shed 8 bases, and the junction held 18 bases outside the gene matches. This rearrangement joins TRBV18 to TRBJ2-1, with TRBD2 matching 8 bases. Source: peripheral blood, taken 28 days after the second AZD1222 dose. The TCR sequence derives from an adult who received the AZD1222 COVID-19 vaccine. The CDR3 sequence is CASSPRRGSSGEGYEQFF. CDR3 in DNA: TGTGCCAGCTCACCGCGAAGGGGTAGTAGCGGGGAGGGATATGAGCAGTTCTTC.